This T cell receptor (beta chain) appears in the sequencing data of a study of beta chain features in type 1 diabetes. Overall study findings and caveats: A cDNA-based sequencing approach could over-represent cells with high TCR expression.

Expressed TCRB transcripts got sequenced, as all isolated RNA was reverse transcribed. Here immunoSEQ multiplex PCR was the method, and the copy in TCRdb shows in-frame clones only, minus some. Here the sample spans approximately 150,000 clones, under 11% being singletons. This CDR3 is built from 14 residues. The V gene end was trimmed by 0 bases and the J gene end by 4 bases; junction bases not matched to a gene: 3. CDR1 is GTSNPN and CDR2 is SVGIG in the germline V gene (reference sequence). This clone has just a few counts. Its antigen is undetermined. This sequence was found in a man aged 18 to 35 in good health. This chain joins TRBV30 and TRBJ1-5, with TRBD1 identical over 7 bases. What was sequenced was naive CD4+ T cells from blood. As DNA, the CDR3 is TGTGCCTGGAGTGTACGGGACAGAAATCAGCCCCAGCATTTT. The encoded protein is CAWSVRDRNQPQHF. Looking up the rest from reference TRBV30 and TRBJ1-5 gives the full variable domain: SQTIHQWPATLVQPVGSPLSLECTVEGTSNPNLYWYRQAAGRGLQLLFYSVGIGQISSEVPQNLSASRPQDRQFILSSKKLLLSDSGFYLCAWSVRDRNQPQHFGDGTRLSIL.